These T cell receptor beta chains were read from a single sample in a study of OX40 agonist ivuxolimab in advanced cancers. Generated by immunoSEQ multiplex PCR, the TCRdb table keeps only in-frame clones and is missing some. The sample contains tens of thousands of clones, just under 95% of which appear only once. Sequencing used CD4+ or CD8+ T cells sorted from blood, obtained in a trial of the OX40 agonist ivuxolimab. The receptors come from an adult with an advanced solid tumor such as melanoma, head and neck, liver or kidney cancer. The CDR3 runs from the conserved cysteine through the conserved F or W. A D gene is named only where the DNA matches it firmly. Only part of the rows carry a size: once, few, many, or a class if the clone is expanded.

>.|TRBJ1-5|TRBV6-5|.
CASSETGNSQPQHF
TGTGCCAGCAGCGAAACAGGGAACAGTCAGCCCCAGCATTTT
>.|TRBJ2-3|TRBV6-1|TRBD2
CASSELKAGVFYGTDTQYF
TGTGCCAGCAGTGAACTTAAAGCGGGAGTGTTTTACGGCACAGATACGCAGTATTTT
>.|TRBJ2-1|TRBV19|.
CATAARGASDEQFF
TGTGCCACCGCGGCCAGGGGGGCCTCGGATGAGCAGTTCTTC
>.|TRBJ1-5|TRBV6-1|.
CAAQGWDNQPQHF
TGTGCCGCTCAGGGCTGGGACAATCAGCCCCAGCATTTT
>.|TRBJ2-1|TRBV28|.
CASSLWGETSSYNEQFF
TGTGCCAGCAGTTTATGGGGTGAGACTAGCTCCTACAATGAGCAGTTCTTC
>.|TRBJ2-7|TRBV25-1|.
CASHPRGKPYEQYF
TGTGCCAGCCACCCCCGGGGGAAACCCTACGAGCAGTACTTC
>.|TRBJ2-4|TRBV7-2|TRBD2
CASSLGVAGGPDSNIQYF
TGTGCCAGCAGCTTGGGAGTAGCGGGAGGGCCGGATTCGAACATTCAGTACTTC
>few|TRBJ1-6|TRBV6-5|TRBD1
CASSYGTGGPPLHF
TGTGCCAGCAGTTACGGGACAGGGGGCCCACCCCTCCACTTT
>.|TRBJ2-7|TRBV19|TRBD2
CASSMGSGSSYEQYF
TGTGCCAGTAGTATGGGTAGCGGGAGCTCCTACGAGCAGTACTTC
>.|TRBJ2-3|TRBV9|TRBD1
CASSVDRGADTQYF
TGTGCCAGCAGCGTAGACAGGGGCGCAGATACGCAGTATTTT
>.|TRBJ1-1|TRBV27|.
CASKIGWGTEAFF
TGTGCCAGCAAAATAGGGTGGGGCACTGAAGCTTTCTTT
>once|TRBJ1-4|TRBV6-5|.
CAAQGSAAEKLFF
TGTGCCGCCCAGGGATCCGCGGCCGAAAAACTGTTTTTT
>.|TRBJ2-7|TRBV19|.
CASSTGTGYEQYF
TGTGCCAGTAGTACAGGGACGGGTTACGAGCAGTACTTC
>.|TRBJ2-1|TRBV12-5|.
CASGPPGPYNEQFF
TGTGCTAGTGGTCCCCCGGGCCCCTACAATGAGCAGTTCTTC
>.|TRBJ2-7|TRBV7-2|.
CASSLEGHGNEQYF
TGTGCCAGCAGCTTAGAGGGACACGGAAACGAGCAGTACTTC
>.|TRBJ2-3|TRBV21-1|.
CASSAPTVMQDTQYF
TGTGCCAGCAGTGCCCCTACAGTCATGCAAGATACGCAGTATTTT
>once|TRBJ2-1|TRBV7-9|.
CASSLPAYRPGKSYNEQFF
TGTGCCAGCAGCTTACCGGCTTATAGGCCAGGCAAGTCCTACAATGAGCAGTTCTTC
>once|TRBJ2-7|TRBV13|.
CASSFGDEQYF
TGTGCCAGCAGCTTCGGAGACGAGCAGTACTTC
>.|TRBJ2-7|TRBV4-3|TRBD1
CASSQEGQGIGEQYF
TGCGCCAGCAGCCAAGAGGGACAGGGTATAGGCGAGCAGTACTTC
>once|TRBJ2-1|TRBV9|TRBD2
CASSLGGSGEQFF
TGTGCCAGCAGCCTGGGGGGGAGTGGTGAGCAGTTCTTC
>.|TRBJ1-5|TRBV15|TRBD1
CATNTRGLNQPQHF
TGTGCCACCAATACCAGGGGGCTGAATCAGCCCCAGCATTTT
>.|TRBJ1-2|TRBV7-9|.
CASSLPTEFYGYTF
TGTGCCAGCAGCCTACCCACAGAATTCTATGGCTACACCTTC
>once|TRBJ1-1|TRBV5-6|.
CASSSGRNTEAFF
TGTGCCAGCAGCTCAGGGAGGAACACTGAAGCTTTCTTT
>once|TRBJ2-1|TRBV6-5|.
CASSYGTASVQFF
TGTGCCAGCAGTTACGGGACGGCAAGTGTGCAGTTCTTC
>.|TRBJ1-2|TRBV7-9|.
CASTPDPSTYGYTF
TGTGCCAGCACCCCGGATCCAAGCACTTATGGCTACACCTTC
>.|TRBJ2-3|TRBV12-2|.
CASRLALERGCTDTQYF
TGTGCAAGTCGCTTAGCGCTTGAGCGGGGGTGCACAGATACGCAGTATTTT
>.|TRBJ1-4|TRBV7-9|TRBD1
CASSAGTGSNEKLFF
TGTGCCAGCAGCGCGGGGACAGGGAGTAATGAAAAACTGTTTTTT
>.|TRBJ2-7|TRBV7-6|.
CASSPGGWDEQYF
TGTGCCAGCAGTCCAGGGGGGTGGGACGAGCAGTACTTC
>.|TRBJ2-5|TRBV7-9|TRBD2
CASSWGGTQETQYF
TGTGCCAGCAGCTGGGGGGGGACCCAAGAGACCCAGTACTTC
>.|TRBJ2-1|TRBV29-1|.
CSVDGWSSYNEQFF
TGCAGCGTTGATGGCTGGAGCTCCTACAATGAGCAGTTCTTC
>.|TRBJ1-2|TRBV7-2|TRBD1
CASSPDRDNYGYTF
TGTGCCAGCAGTCCGGACAGGGATAACTATGGCTACACCTTC
>.|TRBJ1-1|TRBV19|.
CASSLPGGSRAFF
TGTGCCAGTAGTCTACCTGGGGGGTCTCGGGCTTTCTTT
>.|TRBJ1-2|TRBV27|.
CASSYSTDPNYGYTF
TGTGCCAGCAGTTACTCGACAGACCCTAACTATGGCTACACCTTC
>.|TRBJ2-1|TRBV5-1|.
CASSLEGNEQFF
TGCGCCAGCAGCTTGGAGGGCAATGAGCAGTTCTTC
>.|TRBJ2-5|TRBV7-9|.
CASSLVGGQETQYF
TGTGCCAGCAGCTTAGTGGGAGGTCAAGAGACCCAGTACTTC
>.|TRBJ1-5|TRBV19|.
CASSLQGGNQPQHF
TGTGCCAGTAGCTTACAGGGAGGCAATCAGCCCCAGCATTTT
>.|TRBJ2-5|TRBV13|.
CASSFKGGGETQYF
TGTGCCAGCAGCTTCAAAGGGGGGGGAGAGACCCAGTACTTC
>.|TRBJ1-1|TRBV6-1|.
CASSEYGARMNTEAFF
TGTGCCAGCAGTGAATACGGGGCTCGAATGAACACTGAAGCTTTCTTT
>.|TRBJ1-1|TRBV6-4|.
CASSDGTGAEAFF
TGTGCCAGCAGTGACGGGACGGGAGCCGAAGCTTTCTTT
>.|TRBJ2-1|TRBV4-1|.
CASSQETGTKNRNEQFF
TGCGCCAGCAGCCAAGAAACCGGGACCAAAAATAGAAATGAGCAGTTCTTC
>once|TRBJ2-3|TRBV29-1|.
CSSKPGLTDTQYF
TGCAGCTCAAAGCCGGGCCTCACAGATACGCAGTATTTT
>.|TRBJ1-1|TRBV6-5|.
CATSPTGLSEAFF
TGTGCCACCTCTCCGACAGGTTTATCGGAAGCTTTCTTT
>.|TRBJ2-5|TRBV2|TRBD2
CASSGSSGGAQETQYF
TGTGCCAGCAGTGGAAGTAGCGGGGGCGCCCAAGAGACCCAGTACTTC
>.|TRBJ2-2|TRBV28|.
CASSLRYANTGELFF
TGTGCCAGCAGTTTACGGTACGCGAACACCGGGGAGCTGTTTTTT
>.|TRBJ1-2|TRBV7-2|.
CASSLDGTTNYGYTF
TGTGCCAGCAGCTTGGACGGTACAACTAACTATGGCTACACCTTC
>.|TRBJ2-5|TRBV6-6|TRBD2
CASTAVSGRMETQYF
TGTGCCAGCACCGCCGTGAGCGGGAGAATGGAGACCCAGTACTTC
>.|TRBJ2-1|TRBV7-2|TRBD2
CASSLRVGGAVGNEQFF
TGTGCCAGCAGCTTACGGGTCGGGGGGGCCGTGGGTAATGAGCAGTTCTTC
>.|TRBJ2-1|TRBV19|.
CASSIVALGLYNEQFF
TGTGCCAGTAGTATAGTGGCTCTGGGGTTATACAATGAGCAGTTCTTC
>once|TRBJ1-5|TRBV9|.
CASSVAANQPQHF
TGTGCCAGCAGCGTAGCGGCGAATCAGCCCCAGCATTTT
>once|TRBJ1-5|TRBV6-5|.
CASSYGRGANQPQHF
TGTGCCAGCAGTTACGGCAGGGGAGCTAATCAGCCCCAGCATTTT